This T cell receptor beta chain was sequenced during a study of blood T cell repertoires in COVID-19 (dated by TCRdb to about 2020). Study-wide context: Samples from collaborators originated in the United States, Italy and Spain and spanned both the acute and convalescent phases of COVID-19. The prospective study material was composed of cDNA or gDNA derived from T cells, B-cell-depleted T cells, or PBMCs. Sample metadata almost always included a de-identified subject ID, COVID-19 status, age in years and sex. Deeply sampled blood TCRbeta repertoires from subjects exposed to, actively infected with, or recovered from COVID-19 were included in the dataset. The samples were drawn from the first 160 participants of the ongoing ImmuneRACE study and from over 950 subjects provided by 6 global collaborators. A freely available public database, intended as a resource for researchers studying the immune response to SARS-CoV-2, is where the repertoires were released. HLA class I and class II types, where available, came from metadata supplied by the sample provider rather than from assay-based typing.

The germline V gene (reference sequence) supplies CDR1 PRHDT and CDR2 FYEKMQ. Measured from the cysteine to the phenylalanine, the CDR3 is 16 residues long. This entry keeps only the CDR3 DNA: 48 bases, framed from base 1. V drops 5 bases and J drops 0 bases, leaving 14 bases in between. The immunoSEQ Assay, a bias-controlled multiplex PCR, was used to amplify TCRbeta CDR3 regions from genomic DNA. The source study handled its data this way. Nucleated cell counts per sample were estimated from amplification of reference gene primers within the assay. To quantify the absolute abundance of each unique TCRbeta CDR3 rearrangement, sequence reads were collapsed and filtered. For each sample, productive Simpson clonality was calculated as the square root of Simpson's diversity index over productive rearrangements. TCRdb obtained this table from immuneACCESS and retained in-frame rearrangements with V and J assigned. These tables miss some clones; where compared with another copy, unresolved V genes account for less than half of the shortfall, and the remainder is unexplained. The DNA gave D and trimming, while V, J and clone size come from that table. The sample table holds a few hundred thousand clones, of which 70% to 90% were seen once. The ten biggest clones cover 4.5% to 6% of the sample.

Points the paper makes about the study in general: Clinical and demographic metadata were provided uncurated, with the amount varying by source and participant.

In the case of this clone: Its target antigen remains unknown. Base qualities are not at hand, and no much larger clone is one base apart.

The collaborating institutions used their own protocols to collect whole blood in K2EDTA tubes. For TCRbeta analysis, collaborators shipped samples in one of three forms: frozen whole blood, isolated PBMCs, or DNA extracted from either of those sample types. The sequencing input was peripheral blood. The chain was built from TRBV13 and TRBJ2-1; matching of 6 bases hints at TRBD2 as the D gene. This receptor was obtained from a man aged 50-59 years with active or convalescent COVID-19. Here is the DNA: TGTGCCAGCAGCGGGCGGGAAGAGGGCTCCTACAATGAGCAGTTCTTC. This yields the protein CASSGREEGSYNEQFF.